These 3 T cell receptor beta chains were all obtained from the same sample, sequenced in a study of OX40 agonist ivuxolimab in advanced cancers. The repertoire was sequenced with immunoSEQ multiplex PCR; TCRdb's copy has only in-frame clones and lacks some. The table lists about 67,000 clones, approximately 84% of them singletons. Sample: CD4+ or CD8+ T cells sorted from blood, taken in a trial of the OX40 agonist ivuxolimab. The receptor set was obtained from an adult with an advanced solid tumor such as melanoma, head and neck, liver or kidney cancer.

In its sample, this clone was seen once. The genes are TRBV5-4 and TRBJ2-3, with 11 bases fitting TRBD1. The length of the CDR3 is 16 residues. V shed 4 bases, J shed 0 bases, and the junction held 4 bases outside the gene matches. The germline CDR1 and CDR2 sequences are SGHNT and YYREEE (reference sequence). CDR3 bases: TGTGCCAGCAGCGGGGGGACAGGGGGTAGCACAGATACGCAGTATTTT. Encoded protein: CASSGGTGGSTDTQYF.

This clone was seen just once. The V call is TRBV5-6, the J call TRBJ2-1; 13 nucleotides align to TRBD2. The CDR3 loop spans 19 amino acids. The ends lost 0 bases at V and 0 bases at J; junction bases unmatched: 6. Germline CDR1 is SGHDT and CDR2 is YYEEEE. In nucleotides, the CDR3 is TGTGCCAGCAGCTTGGCGGGGCGGACTAGCGGGAGCTCCTACAATGAGCAGTTCTTC. Its protein product is CASSLAGRTSGSSYNEQFF.

The rearrangement links TRBV5-6 to TRBJ1-4; a possible D gene is TRBD1 (5 bases). Germline V gene lookup returns CDR1 SGHDT and CDR2 YYEEEE. Deletions cut 4 bases from V and 8 bases from J, with 18 bases between. This CDR3 has 15 amino acids. The CDR3: CASSQVGRMGEKLFF. CDR3 nucleotides: TGTGCCAGCAGCCAGGTGGGACGGATGGGAGAAAAACTGTTTTTT.